This TCR beta chain was profiled in a study of breast tumors, draining lymph nodes, adjacent tissues. The study's findings and limits: Compared with lymph nodes, tumors were less diverse; compared with nontumor tissue, more.

The germline V gene has CDR1 DFQATT and CDR2 SNEGSKA (reference sequence). This CDR3 region has 15 residues. V lost 0 bases, J lost 0 bases, and 11 bases lay in between. This clonotype was seen at least ten times. Its antigen is unidentified. In TCRdb, the multiplex PCR reads were re-called with MiXCR into one record per CDR3 protein. The sample carries around 300,000 distinct CDR3 sequences, roughly 30% recorded once. Samples came from axillary lymph nodes draining the breast cancer. Sequencing was done on a sample of axillary lymph node tissue. This sequence was found in a female donor with breast cancer. Some clones in this sample may be carry-over from other donors' samples. The chain links TRBV20-1 to TRBJ1-2; D unclear. The DNA of the CDR3 is TGCAGTGCTAGAGAGGGAGGCAACTCTAACTATGGCTACACCTTC. Protein: CSAREGGNSNYGYTF.